These 8 T cell receptor beta chains were all obtained from the same sample, sequenced in a study of a mutant IDH1 vaccine in newly diagnosed glioma. Their antigens remain unidentified. The assay was immunoSEQ multiplex PCR, and TCRdb's table has in-frame clones only and misses some. This sample carries more than 35,000 clones, approximately 80% of them seen once, and the ten largest clones take roughly 4.5%. The time point is: week 35, safety follow-up. A 20-mer mutant IDH1 peptide at 300 ug was injected subcutaneously with topical imiquimod. Material: PBMCs, obtained from a glioma patient whose treatment included an IDH1 peptide vaccine. The receptors originated from a woman aged 35 to 49 with glioma. Some clones in this sample may be carry-over from other donors' samples.

The chain joins TRBV7-2 to TRBJ1-1; the D gene is possibly TRBD1 (5 bases). The V and J ends lost 1 base and 5 bases respectively, with 14 bases between them. Germline CDR1 SGHTA, CDR2 FQGNSA. This CDR3 is 15 amino acids long. The CDR3 loop reads CASSLGGLKGTEAFF. The DNA for the CDR3 is TGTGCCAGCAGCTTAGGTGGGCTCAAGGGGACTGAAGCTTTCTTT.

The V gene is TRBV29-1, the J gene TRBJ2-7, with D perhaps matching TRBD1 (7 bases). Per the germline V gene, CDR1 is SQVTM and CDR2 is ANQGSEA. This CDR3 region has 12 residues. V was pared by 6 bases and J by 2 bases, with 11 bases between. The CDR3 sequence is CSVAGGTYEQYF. The DNA for the CDR3 is TGCAGCGTGGCAGGGGGGACCTACGAGCAGTACTTC.

The chain recombines TRBV7-8 with TRBJ2-5, with 8 bases fitting TRBD2. The junction had 20 bases not matched to a gene; V was cut back by 3 bases and J by 5 bases. From germline, CDR1 is SGHVS and CDR2 FQNEAQ. This CDR3 contains 19 residues. The CDR3 sequence is CASSFPLTPGLGGWETQYF. The CDR3 DNA sequence: TGTGCCAGCAGCTTCCCACTTACTCCGGGACTAGGTGGATGGGAGACCCAGTACTTC.

The genes are TRBV6-1 and TRBJ2-7; D is perhaps TRBD2 (5 bases). Germline V gene lookup returns CDR1 MNHNS and CDR2 SASEGT. This CDR3 region has 15 residues. The ends were cut back, 1 base at V and 2 bases at J, with 12 bases in the middle. The CDR3 nucleotides read TGTGCCAGCAGTGAAGTCTCCGGACTCGCCTACGAGCAGTACTTC. Translated, it gives CASSEVSGLAYEQYF.

The V gene is TRBV5-4, the J gene TRBJ1-1; TRBD1 matches at 9 bases. The ends lost 3 bases at V and 5 bases at J; junction bases unmatched: 14. CDR1 and CDR2 from the germline V gene are SGHNT and YYREEE (reference sequence). CDR3 length: 17 amino acids. CDR3 sequence: CASSWGDRAEAPTEAFF. DNA of the CDR3: TGTGCCAGCAGCTGGGGGGACAGGGCTGAGGCGCCTACTGAAGCTTTCTTT.

J is TRBJ1-5 and V is TRBV19; a possible D gene is TRBD1 (6 bases). The CDR3 is 13 residues long. Per germline, CDR1 LNHDA and CDR2 SQIVND (reference sequence). Between the trimmed V and J ends, which lost 3 bases and 6 bases, there was a span of 9 bases. For the CDR3, the DNA is TGTGCCAGTAGTATCCTACAGGGTCAGCCCCAGCATTTT. This codes for CASSILQGQPQHF.

V and J are TRBV4-2 and TRBJ2-3; 11 nucleotides line up with TRBD1. CDR1 is LGHNA, CDR2 YNFKEQ, per germline. The CDR3 has 15 residues. J gave up 1 base and V 6 bases, and 3 bases lay outside the gene matches. CDR3 in DNA: TGTGCCAGCAGACTGGACAGGGGGCGCACAGATACGCAGTATTTT. Translating it yields CASRLDRGRTDTQYF.

The V and J genes are TRBV28 and TRBJ1-2; D possibly corresponds to TRBD1 (6 bases). The V gene lost 7 bases and the J gene lost 7 bases, with 13 bases spanning the gap. CDR3 size: 12 residues. The V gene's germline CDR1 is MDHEN and CDR2 SYDVKM. The CDR3: CASTRGALGYTF. The CDR3 coding sequence is TGTGCCAGCACCCGGGGGGCGCTTGGCTACACCTTC.